The present TCR beta chain was sequenced within a study of cytomegalovirus exposure and HLA in healthy donors. The length of the CDR3 is 14 residues. The V end lost 5 bases, the J end lost 5 bases, and 15 bases lay between the germline ends. Germline V gene lookup returns CDR1 MGHRA and CDR2 YSYEKL. The PCR was carried out with 60 Vbeta primers and 13 Jbeta primers. Repertoires were generated with immunoSEQ multiplex PCR, while TCRdb's copy carries only in-frame clones and drops some. The sample holds 150,000 to 200,000 clones, about 85% seen once. The rearrangement joins TRBV4-1 to TRBJ2-5; D is perhaps TRBD2 (6 bases). The sequencing input was PBMCs. The clonotype originates from a man younger than 30 in good health and CMV-seronegative. For the CDR3, the DNA is TGCGCCAGCAGCAGTCCCGCGGGGCGTGAGACCCAGTACTTC. Encoded protein: CASSSPAGRETQYF.